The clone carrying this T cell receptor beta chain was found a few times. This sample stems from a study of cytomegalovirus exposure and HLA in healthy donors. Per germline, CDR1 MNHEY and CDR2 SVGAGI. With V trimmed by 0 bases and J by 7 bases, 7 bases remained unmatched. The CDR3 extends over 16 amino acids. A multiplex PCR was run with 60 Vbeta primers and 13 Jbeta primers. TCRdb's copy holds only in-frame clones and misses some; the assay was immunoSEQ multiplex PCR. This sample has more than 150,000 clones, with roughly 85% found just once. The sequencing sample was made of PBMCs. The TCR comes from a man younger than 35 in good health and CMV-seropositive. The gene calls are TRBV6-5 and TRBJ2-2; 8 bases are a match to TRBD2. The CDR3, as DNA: TGTGCCAGCAGTTACTCGAAGGGACTAGGTTACGGGGAGCTGTTTTTT. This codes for CASSYSKGLGYGELFF.